This T cell receptor beta chain was sequenced for a study of cytomegalovirus exposure and HLA in healthy donors. The method was immunoSEQ multiplex PCR; TCRdb's version includes in-frame clones alone and lacks a portion of them. Here the sample spans some 190,000 clones, about 83% being singletons. The CDR3 is 14 residues long. Trimming removed 1 base at V and 3 bases at J, with 10 bases between. Germline CDR1 is LNHDA and CDR2 is SQIVND (reference sequence). Whole-study results and caveats: Cytomegalovirus association was listed for roughly 160 TCR beta chains. High sensitivity and specificity were reportedly achieved when the classifier diagnosed cytomegalovirus status.

The donors belonged to the approximately 120-subject validation cohort, separate from the roughly 650-subject first cohort. For this clone: No antigen is known for it.

The sample comprised PBMCs. This chain uses TRBV19 with TRBJ2-7; D gene uncertain. This sequence was found in a woman aged 18-35 years in good health and CMV-seronegative. The DNA for the CDR3 is TGTGCCAGTAGTATAGTTCCAGGTAGCTACGAGCAGTACTTC. Encoded protein: CASSIVPGSYEQYF.